This T cell receptor (beta chain) was captured by sequencing in a study of human T cells and chemical hapten exposure. TCRdb reprocessed the 5' RACE reads with MiXCR, giving one entry per CDR3 protein. The data show under 100,000 distinct CDR3 sequences, 15% seen once. RNA extraction used unfractionated whole blood as the source of total RNA. Trimming removed 7 bases from V and 3 bases from J; junction bases left unmatched: 10. The length of the CDR3 is 15 residues. Per germline, CDR1 MGHDK and CDR2 SYGVNS. The J gene is TRBJ2-3, the V gene TRBV25-1, with 7 bases aligning to TRBD2. This clonotype originated in a female donor in good health. CDR3 loop: CASKPGTTSTDTQYF. DNA of the CDR3: TGTGCCAGCAAGCCGGGGACTACCTCGACAGATACGCAGTATTTT. The whole variable domain, filled in from reference TRBV25-1 and TRBJ2-3, reads EADIYQTPRYLVIGTGKKITLECSQTMGHDKMYWYQQDPGMELHLIHYSYGVNSTEKGDLSSESTVSRIRTEHFPLTLESARPSHTSQYLCASKPGTTSTDTQYFGPGTRLTVL.